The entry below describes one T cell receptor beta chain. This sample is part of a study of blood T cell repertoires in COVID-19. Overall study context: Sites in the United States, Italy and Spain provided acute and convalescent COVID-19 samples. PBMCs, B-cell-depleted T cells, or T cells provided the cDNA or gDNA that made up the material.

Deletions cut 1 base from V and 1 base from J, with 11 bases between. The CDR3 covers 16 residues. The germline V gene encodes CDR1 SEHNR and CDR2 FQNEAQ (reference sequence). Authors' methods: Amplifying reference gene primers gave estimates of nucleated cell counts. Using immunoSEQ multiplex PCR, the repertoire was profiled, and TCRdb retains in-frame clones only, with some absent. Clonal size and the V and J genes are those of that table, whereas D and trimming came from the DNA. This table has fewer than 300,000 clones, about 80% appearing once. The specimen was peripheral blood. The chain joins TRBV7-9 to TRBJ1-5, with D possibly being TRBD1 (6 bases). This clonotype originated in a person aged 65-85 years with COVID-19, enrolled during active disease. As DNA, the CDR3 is TGTGCCAGCAGCTTAGTGCTGGGGGCGAGCAATCAGCCCCAGCATTTT. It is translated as CASSLVLGASNQPQHF.